This entry describes one T cell receptor (beta chain). Its antigen is still unknown. This sample stems from a study of cytomegalovirus exposure and HLA in healthy donors. Study findings and constraints: Owing to their indistinguishability, certain V segments, notably TRBV6-2 and TRBV6-3, were excluded.

PCR used 60 Vbeta primers and 13 Jbeta primers. Clones were read by immunoSEQ multiplex PCR, and TCRdb kept only the in-frame ones, dropping some. Altogether approximately 150,000 clones are present, about 76% being singletons, with the ten largest covering approximately 2.9%. This CDR3 has 14 amino acids. Per germline, CDR1 SGHVS and CDR2 FNYEAQ. Trimming left V 4 bases short and J 1 base short, with 8 bases between. The sequence was collected from a woman aged 40 to 50 in good health and CMV-seropositive. The J gene is TRBJ1-3, the V gene TRBV7-6; TRBD1 is a possible D gene (5 bases). Sequencing used PBMCs. The CDR3 bases are TGTGCCAGCAGCTCCCAGGGTTCTGGAAACACCATATATTTT. This gives the protein CASSSQGSGNTIYF.